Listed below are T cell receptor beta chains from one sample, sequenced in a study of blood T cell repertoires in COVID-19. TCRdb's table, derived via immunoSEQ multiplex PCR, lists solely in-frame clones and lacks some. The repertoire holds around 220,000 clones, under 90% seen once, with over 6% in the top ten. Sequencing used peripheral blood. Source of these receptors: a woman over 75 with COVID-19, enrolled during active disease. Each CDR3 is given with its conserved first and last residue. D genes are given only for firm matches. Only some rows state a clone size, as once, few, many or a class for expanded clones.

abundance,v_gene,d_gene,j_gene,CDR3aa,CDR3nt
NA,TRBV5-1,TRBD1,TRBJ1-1,CASSLLGTEVSPEAFF,TGCGCCAGCAGCTTGTTGGGGACAGAGGTTTCGCCTGAAGCTTTCTTT
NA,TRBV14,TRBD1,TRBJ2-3,CASSQRTGVADTQYF,TGTGCCAGCAGCCAACGGACAGGGGTGGCAGATACGCAGTATTTT
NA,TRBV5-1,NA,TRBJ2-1,CASSSSSGYNEQFF,TGCGCCAGCAGCTCCTCGAGCGGGTACAATGAGCAGTTCTTC
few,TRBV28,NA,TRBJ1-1,CASSFRVGTEAFF,TGTGCCAGCAGTTTTCGGGTCGGCACTGAAGCTTTCTTT
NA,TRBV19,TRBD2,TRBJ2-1,CASRDGGIPRQFF,TGTGCCAGTAGGGACGGGGGGATTCCGAGGCAGTTCTTC
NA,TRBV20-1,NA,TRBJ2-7,CSASPGVEQYF,TGCAGTGCTAGCCCGGGGGTCGAGCAGTACTTC
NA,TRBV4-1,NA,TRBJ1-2,CASSPTEIYGYTF,TGCGCCAGCAGCCCGACAGAGATCTATGGCTACACCTTC
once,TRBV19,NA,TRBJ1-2,CASSLAGSGYTF,TGTGCCAGTAGTCTGGCCGGGAGTGGCTACACCTTC
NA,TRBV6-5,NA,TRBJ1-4,CASSSDRRNEKLFF,TGTGCCAGCAGTTCCGACAGGAGGAATGAAAAACTGTTTTTT
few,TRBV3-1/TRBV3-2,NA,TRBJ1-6,CASSQAGSNSPLHF,TGTGCCAGCAGCCAGGCGGGGTCCAATTCACCCCTCCACTTT
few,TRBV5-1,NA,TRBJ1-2,CASRVDSDYGYTF,TGCGCCAGCAGAGTCGACAGCGACTATGGCTACACCTTC
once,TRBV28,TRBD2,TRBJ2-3,CASSSLASTDTQYF,TGTGCCAGCAGTTCACTAGCGTCAACAGATACGCAGTATTTT
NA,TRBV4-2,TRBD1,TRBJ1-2,CASSLGTGGDYGYTF,TGTGCCAGCAGCCTGGGGACAGGGGGGGACTATGGCTACACCTTC
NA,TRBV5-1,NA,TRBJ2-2,CASSVQGRPGELFF,TGCGCCAGCAGCGTCCAGGGAAGGCCCGGGGAGCTGTTTTTT
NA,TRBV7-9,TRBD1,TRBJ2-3,CASSRDRLTDTQYF,TGTGCCAGCAGTCGGGACAGGCTCACAGATACGCAGTATTTT
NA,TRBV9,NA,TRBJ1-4,CASSKTPQGLNEKLFF,TGTGCCAGCAGCAAAACCCCACAGGGCCTTAATGAAAAACTGTTTTTT
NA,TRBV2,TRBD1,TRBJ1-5,CASSGTGGSQPQHF,TGTGCCAGCAGCGGGACAGGGGGAAGTCAGCCCCAGCATTTT
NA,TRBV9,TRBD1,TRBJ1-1,CASSVNDRGEAFF,TGTGCCAGCAGCGTCAATGACAGGGGTGAAGCTTTCTTT
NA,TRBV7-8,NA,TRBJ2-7,CASSLAGGRGTSYEQYF,TGTGCCAGCAGCTTAGCGGGCGGCAGGGGCACTTCCTACGAGCAGTACTTC
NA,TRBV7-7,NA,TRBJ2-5,CASSPSAARRETQYF,TGTGCTAGCAGCCCCTCGGCGGCCCGCCGGGAGACCCAGTACTTC
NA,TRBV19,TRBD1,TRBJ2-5,CASSITGGETQYF,TGTGCCAGTAGTATCACAGGGGGCGAGACCCAGTACTTC
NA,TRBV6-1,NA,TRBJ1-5,CASSEALPGGQPQHF,TGTGCCAGCAGTGAAGCGCTCCCCGGAGGTCAGCCCCAGCATTTT
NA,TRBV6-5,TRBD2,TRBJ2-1,CASSYSMRGGDNEQFF,TGTGCCAGCAGTTACTCGATGCGGGGGGGCGACAATGAGCAGTTCTTC
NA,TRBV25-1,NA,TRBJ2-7,CASVSNRFTYEQYF,TGTGCCAGCGTTAGTAACAGGTTTACCTACGAGCAGTACTTC
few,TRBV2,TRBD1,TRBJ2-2,CASTGQGANTGELFF,TGTGCCAGCACGGGGCAGGGGGCGAACACCGGGGAGCTGTTTTTT
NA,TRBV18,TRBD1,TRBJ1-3,CASSPSPGGTASSSGNTIYF,TGTGCCAGCTCACCAAGTCCGGGCGGGACAGCAAGTAGCTCTGGAAACACCATATATTTT
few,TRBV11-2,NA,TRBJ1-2,CASSSPRVWGYTF,TGTGCCAGCAGCTCCCCCAGGGTATGGGGCTACACCTTC
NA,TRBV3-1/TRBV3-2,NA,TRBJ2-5,CASSQRTAETQYF,TGTGCCAGCAGCCAAAGGACAGCAGAGACCCAGTACTTC
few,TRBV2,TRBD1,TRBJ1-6,CASRGTVNNSPLHF,TGTGCCAGCAGAGGGACAGTCAATAATTCACCCCTCCACTTT
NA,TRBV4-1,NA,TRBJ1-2,CASSQARQTNYGYTF,TGCGCCAGCAGCCAGGCGAGACAGACAAACTATGGCTACACCTTC
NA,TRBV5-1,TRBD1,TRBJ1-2,CASSLVQGSDGYTF,TGCGCCAGCAGCTTGGTACAGGGGAGTGATGGCTACACCTTC
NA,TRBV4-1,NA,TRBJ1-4,CASSQGQPGGEKLFF,TGCGCCAGCAGCCAAGGACAGCCGGGTGGCGAAAAACTGTTTTTT
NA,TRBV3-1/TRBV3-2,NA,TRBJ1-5,CASSQTRGSNQPQHF,TGTGCCAGCAGCCAAACCCGGGGGAGCAATCAGCCCCAGCATTTT
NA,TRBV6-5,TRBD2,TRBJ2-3,CASFRGPGGTDTQYF,TGTGCCAGCTTCCGAGGGCCGGGAGGAACAGATACGCAGTATTTT
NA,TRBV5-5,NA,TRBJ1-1,CASSLLGGVNTEAFF,TGTGCCAGCAGCTTGCTCGGAGGGGTGAACACTGAAGCTTTCTTT
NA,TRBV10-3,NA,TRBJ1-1,CAISDKTTTEAFF,TGTGCCATCAGTGACAAGACGACAACTGAAGCTTTCTTT
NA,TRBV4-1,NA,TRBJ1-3,CASSQDRGSTIYF,TGCGCCAGCAGCCAAGATCGGGGAAGCACCATATATTTT
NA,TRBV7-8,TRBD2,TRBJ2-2,CASSLLSGSGELFF,TGTGCCAGCAGCTTACTCAGCGGGAGCGGGGAGCTGTTTTTT
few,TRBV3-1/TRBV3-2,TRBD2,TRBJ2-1,CASSQGGGSANEQFF,TGTGCCAGCAGCCAAGGTGGCGGGAGTGCCAATGAGCAGTTCTTC
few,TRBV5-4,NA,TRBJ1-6,CASSSWAADNSPLHF,TGTGCCAGCAGCTCATGGGCCGCCGACAATTCACCCCTCCACTTT
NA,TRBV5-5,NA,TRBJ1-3,CASSIGGAASGNTIYF,TGTGCCAGCAGCATAGGGGGGGCAGCCTCTGGAAACACCATATATTTT